The T cell receptor (beta chain) under discussion was sequenced for a study of monozygotic twins with inflammatory bowel disease. General study points: Compared with healthy twins, IBD patients shared fewer clonotypes with others, especially with disease activity. It was observed that concordant and discordant twins did not differ in repertoire similarity, possibly given limited power.

With respect to this clonotype: Its target is not known.

No DNA is given; TCRdb re-called the 5' RACE reads and lists each CDR3 protein once. With about 160,000 distinct CDR3 sequences in the sample, the ten largest clones hold approximately 2.8%. The CDR3 is 15 amino acids. Germline V gives CDR1 SEHNR, CDR2 FQNEAQ (reference sequence). The chain links TRBV7-9 to TRBJ2-7; TCRdb's D call, TRBD2, is unchecked because there is no DNA. This TCR derives from a human donor with ulcerative colitis or Crohn's disease, or a healthy co-twin of an affected twin (not recorded which). Sample: blood. The CDR3 here is CASSPPISPSYEQYF.